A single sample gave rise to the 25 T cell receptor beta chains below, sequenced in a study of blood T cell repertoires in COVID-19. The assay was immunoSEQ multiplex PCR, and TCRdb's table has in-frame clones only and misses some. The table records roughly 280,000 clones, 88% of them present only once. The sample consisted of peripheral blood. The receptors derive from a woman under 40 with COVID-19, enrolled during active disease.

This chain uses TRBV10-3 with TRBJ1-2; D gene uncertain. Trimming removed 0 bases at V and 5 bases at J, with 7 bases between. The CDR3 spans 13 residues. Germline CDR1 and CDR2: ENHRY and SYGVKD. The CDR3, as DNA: TGTGCCATCAGTGAGTCCCAGAAATATGGCTACACCTTC. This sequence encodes CAISESQKYGYTF.

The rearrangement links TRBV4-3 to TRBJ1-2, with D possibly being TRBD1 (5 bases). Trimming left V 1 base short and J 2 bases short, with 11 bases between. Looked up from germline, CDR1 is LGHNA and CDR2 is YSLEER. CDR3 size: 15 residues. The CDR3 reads CASSQAPGGNYGYTF. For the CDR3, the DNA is TGCGCCAGCAGCCAAGCGCCCGGGGGAAACTATGGCTACACCTTC.

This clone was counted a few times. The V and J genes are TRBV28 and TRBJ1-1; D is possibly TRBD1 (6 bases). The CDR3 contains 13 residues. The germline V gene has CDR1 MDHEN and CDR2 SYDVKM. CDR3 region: CAAGDTMNTEAFF. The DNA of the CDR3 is TGTGCAGCAGGGGACACAATGAACACTGAAGCTTTCTTT.

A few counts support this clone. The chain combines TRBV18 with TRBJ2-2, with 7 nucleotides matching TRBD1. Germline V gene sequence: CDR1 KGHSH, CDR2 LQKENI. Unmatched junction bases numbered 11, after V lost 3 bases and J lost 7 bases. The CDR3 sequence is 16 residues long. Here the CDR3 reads CASSPSPTGPSGELFF. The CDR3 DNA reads TGTGCCAGCTCACCCTCCCCGACAGGGCCGAGCGGGGAGCTGTTTTTT.

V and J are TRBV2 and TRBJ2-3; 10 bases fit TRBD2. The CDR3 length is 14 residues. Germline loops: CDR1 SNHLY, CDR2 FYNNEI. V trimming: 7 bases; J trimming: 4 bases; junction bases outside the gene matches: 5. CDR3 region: CASTGTSASDTQYF. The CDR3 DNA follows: TGTGCCAGCACCGGGACTAGCGCTTCAGATACGCAGTATTTT.

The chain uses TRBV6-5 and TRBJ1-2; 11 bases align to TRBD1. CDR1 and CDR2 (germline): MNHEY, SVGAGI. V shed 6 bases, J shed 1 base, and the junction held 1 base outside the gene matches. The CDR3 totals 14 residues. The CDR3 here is CASRGTGGNYGYTF. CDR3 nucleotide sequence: TGTGCCAGCAGAGGGACAGGGGGTAACTATGGCTACACCTTC.

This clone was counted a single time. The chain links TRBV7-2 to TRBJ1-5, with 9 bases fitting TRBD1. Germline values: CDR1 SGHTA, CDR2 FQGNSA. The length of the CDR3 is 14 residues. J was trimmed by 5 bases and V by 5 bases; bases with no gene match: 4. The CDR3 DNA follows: TGTGCCAGCAGCCCCGACAGGGGGTATCAGCCCCAGCATTTT. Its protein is CASSPDRGYQPQHF.

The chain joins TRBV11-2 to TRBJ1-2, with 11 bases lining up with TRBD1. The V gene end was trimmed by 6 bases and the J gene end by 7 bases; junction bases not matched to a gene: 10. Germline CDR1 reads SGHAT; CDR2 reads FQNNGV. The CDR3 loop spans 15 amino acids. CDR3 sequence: CASRSPGQGGTGYTF. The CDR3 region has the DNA TGTGCCAGCAGGTCACCGGGACAGGGGGGGACTGGCTACACCTTC.

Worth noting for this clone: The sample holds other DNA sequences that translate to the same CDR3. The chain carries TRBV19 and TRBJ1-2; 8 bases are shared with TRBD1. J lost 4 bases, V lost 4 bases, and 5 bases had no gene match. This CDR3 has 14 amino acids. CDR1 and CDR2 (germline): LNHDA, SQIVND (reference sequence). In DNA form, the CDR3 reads TGTGCCAGTAGTACAGGACAGGGTGGCTATGGCTACACCTTC. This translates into CASSTGQGGYGYTF.

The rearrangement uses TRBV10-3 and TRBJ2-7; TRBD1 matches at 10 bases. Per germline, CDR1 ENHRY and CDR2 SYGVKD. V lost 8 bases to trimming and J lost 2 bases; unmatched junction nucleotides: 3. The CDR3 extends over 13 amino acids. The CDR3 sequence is CAIRDRGTYEQYF. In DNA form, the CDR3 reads TGTGCCATCCGGGACAGGGGAACCTACGAGCAGTACTTC.

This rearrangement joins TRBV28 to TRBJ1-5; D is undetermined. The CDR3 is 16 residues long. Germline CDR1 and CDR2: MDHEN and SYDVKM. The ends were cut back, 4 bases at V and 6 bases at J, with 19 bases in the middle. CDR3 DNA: TGTGCCAGCAGTTCTCGCCGGTCTCTCTCGATTCAGCCCCAGCATTTT. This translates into CASSSRRSLSIQPQHF. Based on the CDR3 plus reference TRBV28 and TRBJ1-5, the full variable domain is DVKVTQSSRYLVKRTGEKVFLECVQDMDHENMFWYRQDPGLGLRLIYFSYDVKMKEKGDIPEGYSVSREKKERFSLILESASTNQTSMYLCASSSRRSLSIQPQHFGDGTRLSIL.

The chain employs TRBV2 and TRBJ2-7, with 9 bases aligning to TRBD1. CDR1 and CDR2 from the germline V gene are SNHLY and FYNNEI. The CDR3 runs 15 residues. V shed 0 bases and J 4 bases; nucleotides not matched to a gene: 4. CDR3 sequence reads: CASSEAGTGRYEQYF. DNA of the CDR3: TGTGCCAGCAGTGAAGCTGGGACAGGGAGGTACGAGCAGTACTTC.

The CDR3 protein is CASTKVNSGSPQHF. DNA for the CDR3: TGTGCCAGTACCAAAGTGAACAGTGGGTCGCCCCAGCATTTT. The chain carries TRBV19 and TRBJ1-5; D uncertain. The germline CDR1 and CDR2 sequences are LNHDA and SQIVND (reference sequence). The CDR3 runs 14 residues. V was shortened by 7 bases and J by 9 bases, with 19 bases between the two germline ends.

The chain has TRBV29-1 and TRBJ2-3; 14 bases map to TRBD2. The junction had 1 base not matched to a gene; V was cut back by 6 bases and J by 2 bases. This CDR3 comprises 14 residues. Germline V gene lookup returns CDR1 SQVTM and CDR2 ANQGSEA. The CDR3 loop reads CSVGLAGDTDTQYF. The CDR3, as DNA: TGCAGCGTGGGACTAGCGGGAGACACAGATACGCAGTATTTT.

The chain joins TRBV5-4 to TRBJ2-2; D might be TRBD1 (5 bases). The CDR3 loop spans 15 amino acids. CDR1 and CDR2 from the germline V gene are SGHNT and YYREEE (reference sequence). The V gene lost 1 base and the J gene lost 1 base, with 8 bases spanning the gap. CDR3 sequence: CASSLLTENTGELFF. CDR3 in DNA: TGTGCCAGCAGCTTGCTGACAGAGAACACCGGGGAGCTGTTTTTT. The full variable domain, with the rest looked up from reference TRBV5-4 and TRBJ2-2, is ETGVTQSPTHLIKTRGQQVTLRCSSQSGHNTVSWYQQALGQGPQFIFQYYREEENGRGNFPPRFSGLQFPNYSSELNVNALELDDSALYLCASSLLTENTGELFFGEGSRLTVL.

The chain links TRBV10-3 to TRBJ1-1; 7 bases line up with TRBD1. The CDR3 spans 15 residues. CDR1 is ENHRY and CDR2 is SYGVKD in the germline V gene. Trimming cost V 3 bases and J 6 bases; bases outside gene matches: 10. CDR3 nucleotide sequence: TGTGCCATCAGTGACCTTGGCAGGGGGAAGGCTGAAGCTTTCTTT. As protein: CAISDLGRGKAEAFF.

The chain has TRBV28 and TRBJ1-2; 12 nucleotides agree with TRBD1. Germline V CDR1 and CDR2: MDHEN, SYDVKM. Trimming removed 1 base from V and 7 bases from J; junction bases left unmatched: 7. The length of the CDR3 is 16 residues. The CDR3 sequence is CASSLFPGQGAFGYTF. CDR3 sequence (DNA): TGTGCCAGCAGTTTATTTCCGGGACAGGGGGCGTTTGGCTACACCTTC.

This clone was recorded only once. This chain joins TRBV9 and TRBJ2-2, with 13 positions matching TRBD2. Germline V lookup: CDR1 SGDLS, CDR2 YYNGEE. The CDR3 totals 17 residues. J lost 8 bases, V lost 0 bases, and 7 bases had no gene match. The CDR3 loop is CASSVDGTSGIRGELFF. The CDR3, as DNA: TGTGCCAGCAGCGTAGATGGGACTAGCGGGATCAGGGGGGAGCTGTTTTTT. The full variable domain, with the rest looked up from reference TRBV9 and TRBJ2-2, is DSGVTQTPKHLITATGQRVTLRCSPRSGDLSVYWYQQSLDQGLQFLIQYYNGEERAKGNILERFSAQQFPDLHSELNLSSLELGDSALYFCASSVDGTSGIRGELFFGEGSRLTVL.

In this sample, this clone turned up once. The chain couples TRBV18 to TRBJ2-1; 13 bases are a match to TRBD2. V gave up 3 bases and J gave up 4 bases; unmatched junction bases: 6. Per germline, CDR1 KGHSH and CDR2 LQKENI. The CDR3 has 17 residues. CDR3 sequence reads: CASSPLRLAGGYNEQFF. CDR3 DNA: TGTGCCAGCTCACCCCTCCGACTAGCGGGAGGTTACAATGAGCAGTTCTTC.

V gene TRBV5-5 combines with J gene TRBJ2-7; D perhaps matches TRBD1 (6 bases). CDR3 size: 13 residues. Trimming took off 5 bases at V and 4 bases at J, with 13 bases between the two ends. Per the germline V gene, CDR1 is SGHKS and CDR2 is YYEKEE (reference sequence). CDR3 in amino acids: CASRVGGPYEQYF. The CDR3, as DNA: TGTGCCAGCAGGGTAGGGGGACCATACGAGCAGTACTTC.

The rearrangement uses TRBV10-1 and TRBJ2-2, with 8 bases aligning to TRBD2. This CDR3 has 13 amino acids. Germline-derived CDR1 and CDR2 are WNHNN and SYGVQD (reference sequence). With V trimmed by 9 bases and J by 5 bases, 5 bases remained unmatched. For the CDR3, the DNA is TGCGCCAGTAGCGGGACGGCGACCGGGGAGCTGTTTTTT. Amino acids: CASSGTATGELFF.

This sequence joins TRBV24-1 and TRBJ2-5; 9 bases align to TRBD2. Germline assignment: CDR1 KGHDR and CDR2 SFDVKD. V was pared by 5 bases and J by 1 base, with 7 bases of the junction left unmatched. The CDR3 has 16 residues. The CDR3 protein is CATSGREGPSQETQYF. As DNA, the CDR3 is TGTGCCACCAGTGGGCGGGAGGGTCCGTCCCAAGAGACCCAGTACTTC.

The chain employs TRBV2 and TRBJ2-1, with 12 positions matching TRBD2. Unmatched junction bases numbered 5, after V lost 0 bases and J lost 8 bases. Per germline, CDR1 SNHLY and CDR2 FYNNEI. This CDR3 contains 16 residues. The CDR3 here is CASSEAGLAGGDEQFF. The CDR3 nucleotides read TGTGCCAGCAGTGAAGCGGGGCTAGCGGGAGGGGATGAGCAGTTCTTC.

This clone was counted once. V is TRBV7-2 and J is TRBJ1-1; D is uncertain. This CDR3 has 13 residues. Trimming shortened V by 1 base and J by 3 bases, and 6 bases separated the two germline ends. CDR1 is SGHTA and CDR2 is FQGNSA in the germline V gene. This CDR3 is CASSLDTYTEAFF. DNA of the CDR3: TGTGCCAGCAGCTTAGATACATACACTGAAGCTTTCTTT. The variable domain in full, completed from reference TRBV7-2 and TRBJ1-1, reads GAGVSQSPSNKVTEKGKDVELRCDPISGHTALYWYRQSLGQGLEFLIYFQGNSAPDKSGLPSDRFSAERTGGSVSTLTIQRTQQEDSAVYLCASSLDTYTEAFFGQGTRLTVV.

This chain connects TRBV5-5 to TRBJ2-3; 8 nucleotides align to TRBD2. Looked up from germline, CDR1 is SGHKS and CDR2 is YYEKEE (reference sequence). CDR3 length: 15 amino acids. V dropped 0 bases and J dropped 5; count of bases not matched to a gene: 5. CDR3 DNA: TGTGCCAGCAGCTTGGTGGGACTAGAGGTAGATACGCAGTATTTT. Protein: CASSLVGLEVDTQYF.